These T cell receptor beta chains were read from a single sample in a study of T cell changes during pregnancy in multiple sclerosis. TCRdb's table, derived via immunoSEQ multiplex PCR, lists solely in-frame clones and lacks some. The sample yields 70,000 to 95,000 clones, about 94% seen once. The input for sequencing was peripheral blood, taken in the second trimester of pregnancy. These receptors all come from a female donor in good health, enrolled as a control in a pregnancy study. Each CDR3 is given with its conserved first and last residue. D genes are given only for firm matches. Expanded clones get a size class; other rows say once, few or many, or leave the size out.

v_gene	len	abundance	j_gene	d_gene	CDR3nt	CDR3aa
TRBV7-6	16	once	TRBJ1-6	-	TGTGCCAGCAGCTTAGCGTCTCGGGCGGGCGTTTCACCCCTCCACTTT	CASSLASRAGVSPLHF
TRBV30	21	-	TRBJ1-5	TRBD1	TGTGCCTGGAGTGTACCTGCCTACAGGGGGTCGCCCGGGGTAGGCAATCAGCCCCAGCATTTT	CAWSVPAYRGSPGVGNQPQHF
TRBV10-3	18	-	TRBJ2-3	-	TGTGCCATCAGTGTAATAAGGCGGCAGGGGCCGCCCACAGATACGCAGTATTTT	CAISVIRRQGPPTDTQYF
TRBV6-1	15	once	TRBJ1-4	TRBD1	TGTGCCAGCGGAATCGGACAGGGAACTAATGAAAAACTGTTTTTT	CASGIGQGTNEKLFF
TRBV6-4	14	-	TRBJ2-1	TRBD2	TGTGCCAGCAGTGAATTAGCGGGGGCCAATGAGCAGTTCTTC	CASSELAGANEQFF
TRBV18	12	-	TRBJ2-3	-	TGTGCCAGTGGCCCATTCACAGATACGCAGTATTTT	CASGPFTDTQYF
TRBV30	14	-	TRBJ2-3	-	TGTGCCTGGTTGCAGGGTCTTAGCACAGATACGCAGTATTTT	CAWLQGLSTDTQYF
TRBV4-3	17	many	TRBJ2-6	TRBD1	TGCGCCAGCAGCCAAGATACAGGGGGCTCTGGGGCCAACGTCCTGACTTTC	CASSQDTGGSGANVLTF
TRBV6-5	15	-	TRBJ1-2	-	TGTGCCAGCAGTTACTCGAGACAGGAGAGCTATGGCTACACCTTC	CASSYSRQESYGYTF
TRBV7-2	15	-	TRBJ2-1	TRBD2	TGTGCCAGCAGCTTGGAGCGGGGGCCCGCGGCTGAGCAGTTCTTC	CASSLERGPAAEQFF
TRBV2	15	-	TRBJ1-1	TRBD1	TGTGCCAGCAGCCAAGGAGGGGGCATGAACACTGAAGCTTTCTTT	CASSQGGGMNTEAFF
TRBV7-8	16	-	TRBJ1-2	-	TGTGCCATAAGCTTGGTCCCTACGGGACACCCATATGGCTACACCTTC	CAISLVPTGHPYGYTF
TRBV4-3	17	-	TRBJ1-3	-	TGCGCCAGCAGCCAAGATAGGGGAGGGTTCTCTGGAAACACCATATATTTT	CASSQDRGGFSGNTIYF
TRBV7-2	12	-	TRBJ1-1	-	TGTGCCAGCAGCCCACCCACCAGGGGAGCTTTCTTT	CASSPPTRGAFF
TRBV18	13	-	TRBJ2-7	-	TGTGCCAGCTCACCTCTTGACTACTACGAGCAGTACTTC	CASSPLDYYEQYF
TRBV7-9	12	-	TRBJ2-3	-	TGTGCCAGCAGCTTCAAGGCGGGTACGCAGTATTTT	CASSFKAGTQYF
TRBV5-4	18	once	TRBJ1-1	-	TGTGCCAGCAGCCCCCGGCTAGGGGCAGGCTCCCTGAACACTGAAGCTTTCTTT	CASSPRLGAGSLNTEAFF
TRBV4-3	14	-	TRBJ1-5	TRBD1	TGCGCCAGCAGCCATACAGGGGACAATCAGCCCCAGCATTTT	CASSHTGDNQPQHF
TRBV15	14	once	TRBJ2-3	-	TGTGCCACCAGCCCGAGAGGGTACACAGATACGCAGTATTTT	CATSPRGYTDTQYF
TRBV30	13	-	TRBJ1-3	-	TGTGCCTGGAGTGCGGGGGACGGAAACACCATATATTTT	CAWSAGDGNTIYF
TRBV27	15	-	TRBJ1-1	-	TGTGCCAGCAGTCTATTTCAGGGTAGCAACACTGAAGCTTTCTTT	CASSLFQGSNTEAFF
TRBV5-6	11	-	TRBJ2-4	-	TGTGCCAGCAGCTCAAAAAACATTCAGTACTTC	CASSSKNIQYF
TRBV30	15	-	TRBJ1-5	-	TGTGCCTGGAGTCAGGCAGGGGACGTTAGTCAGCCCCAGCATTTT	CAWSQAGDVSQPQHF
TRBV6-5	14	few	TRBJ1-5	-	TGTGCCAGCAGTCTCGACAATAGCAATCAGCCCCAGCATTTT	CASSLDNSNQPQHF
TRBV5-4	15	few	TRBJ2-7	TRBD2	TGTGCCAGCAGGGACGGGACTAGCGGTACCTACGAGCAGTACTTC	CASRDGTSGTYEQYF
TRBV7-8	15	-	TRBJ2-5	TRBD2	TGTGCCAGCAGCTTGGGGGCTAGCGGGGGAGAGACCCAGTACTTC	CASSLGASGGETQYF
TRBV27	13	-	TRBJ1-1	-	TGTGCCAGCAGTTTAGAGGGGAACACTGAAGCTTTCTTT	CASSLEGNTEAFF
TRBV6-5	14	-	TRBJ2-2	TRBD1	TGTGCCAGCAGTCGACAGGGTTTAACCGGGGAGCTGTTTTTT	CASSRQGLTGELFF
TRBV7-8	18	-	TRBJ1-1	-	TGTGCCAGCAGCTTAGAAGCGGAGATCGATGGAATGAACACTGAAGCTTTCTTT	CASSLEAEIDGMNTEAFF
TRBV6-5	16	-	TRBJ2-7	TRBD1	TGTGCCAGCAGTTATGACCCGGGACAGGGTCCCTACGAGCAGTACTTC	CASSYDPGQGPYEQYF
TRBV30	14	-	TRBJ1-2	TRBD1	TGTGCCTGGAGTGTTGGAGGGGGCGGCTATGGCTACACCTTC	CAWSVGGGGYGYTF
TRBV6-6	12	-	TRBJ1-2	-	TGTGCCATCCAAGACAGAGCCGATGGCTACACCTTC	CAIQDRADGYTF
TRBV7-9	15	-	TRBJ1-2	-	TGTGCCAGCAGCTTAACCCAGGGGTATAACTATGGCTACACCTTC	CASSLTQGYNYGYTF
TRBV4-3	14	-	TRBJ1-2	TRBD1	TGCGCCAGCAGCCCCGGACAGGGGCACGGCGGCTACACCTTC	CASSPGQGHGGYTF
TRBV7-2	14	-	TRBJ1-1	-	TGTGCCAGCAGCTTGTCATCAGGGCTAAGGGAAGCTTTCTTT	CASSLSSGLREAFF
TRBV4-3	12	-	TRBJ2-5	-	TGCGCCAGCAGCCAAGGAGGGGAGACCCAGTACTTC	CASSQGGETQYF
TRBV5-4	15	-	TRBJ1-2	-	TGTGCCAGCAGCCCTGGGCGGGGGACCAACTATGGCTACACCTTC	CASSPGRGTNYGYTF
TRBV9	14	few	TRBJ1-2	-	TGTGCCAGCAGCGCAATGACTGCTAACTATGGCTACACCTTC	CASSAMTANYGYTF
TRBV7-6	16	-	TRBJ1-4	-	TGTGCCAGCAGCTTGGAGAACAGGAATGCTAATGAAAAACTGTTTTTT	CASSLENRNANEKLFF
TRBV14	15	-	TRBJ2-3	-	TGTGCCAGCAGCCCGAGGGGCGGGGGCGCAGATACGCAGTATTTT	CASSPRGGGADTQYF
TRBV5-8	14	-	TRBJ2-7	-	TGTGCCAGCAGCTGGGGGGACGGGGGCTACGAGCAGTACTTC	CASSWGDGGYEQYF
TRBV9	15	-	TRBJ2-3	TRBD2	TGTGCCAGCAGCGATAGCGGGACCCGCACAGATACGCAGTATTTT	CASSDSGTRTDTQYF
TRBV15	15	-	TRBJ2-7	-	TGTGCCACCAGCAGATCAGCAGACACGCGATACGAGCAGTACTTC	CATSRSADTRYEQYF
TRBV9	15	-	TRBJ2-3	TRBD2	TGTGCCAGCAGCGTAGGACTAGCGGGCATAGATACGCAGTATTTT	CASSVGLAGIDTQYF
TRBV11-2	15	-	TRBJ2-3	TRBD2	TGTGCCAGCAGCTCTCAGCGGGGCCCCACAGATACGCAGTATTTT	CASSSQRGPTDTQYF
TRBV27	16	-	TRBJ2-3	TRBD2	TGTGCCAGCAGTACCGGACTAGCGGGGATGACAGATACGCAGTATTTT	CASSTGLAGMTDTQYF
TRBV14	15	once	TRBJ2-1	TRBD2	TGTGCCAGCAGCCAAGAGCTAGCGGGGGGGTCGGAGCAGTTCTTC	CASSQELAGGSEQFF
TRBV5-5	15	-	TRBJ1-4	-	TGTGCCAGCAGCTTGGTAGCGCGGGTCGGTGAAAAACTGTTTTTT	CASSLVARVGEKLFF